A selection of T cell receptor beta chains follows, all from one sample in a study of T cell responses to AZD1222 COVID-19 vaccine. Produced via immunoSEQ multiplex PCR; TCRdb's table is partial and in-frame only. This sample has some 190,000 clones, with nearly 95% found just once. Sequenced material: peripheral blood, taken 28 days after the second AZD1222 dose. These receptors all come from an adult who received the AZD1222 COVID-19 vaccine. CDR3s include the opening cysteine and the closing phenylalanine or tryptophan. The order of the fields is V gene, clone size, D gene, J gene, CDR3 protein, CDR3 DNA. The D gene is left open where the match is weak. Some rows mark clone size as missing; the rest say once, few, many or name a class of expanded clone.

TRBV7-6	.	.	TRBJ1-4	CASSPIGGRVEKLFF	TGTGCCAGCAGCCCCATTGGGGGGCGGGTCGAAAAACTGTTTTTT
TRBV5-4	.	.	TRBJ1-1	CASSLEGVGVTEAFF	TGTGCCAGCAGCTTGGAAGGGGTTGGGGTCACTGAAGCTTTCTTT
TRBV7-2	.	TRBD2	TRBJ2-3	CASSLEQRGGADTQYF	TGTGCCAGCAGCTTAGAGCAGCGGGGGGGGGCAGATACGCAGTATTTT
TRBV29-1	.	.	TRBJ1-1	CSVDIGPGTEAFF	TGCAGCGTTGATATAGGACCGGGCACTGAAGCTTTCTTT
TRBV18	.	.	TRBJ1-2	CASSDWASGGYTF	TGTGCCAGCTCAGATTGGGCCTCGGGAGGCTACACCTTC
TRBV29-1	.	TRBD1	TRBJ1-2	CSGGQSNYGYTF	TGCAGCGGGGGACAGAGCAACTATGGCTACACCTTC
TRBV5-1	.	TRBD1	TRBJ1-3	CASSLVYRGPGNTIYF	TGCGCCAGCAGCTTGGTGTACAGGGGGCCTGGAAACACCATATATTTT
TRBV28	.	TRBD2	TRBJ2-2	CASSLLSGLAGGQIGELFF	TGTGCCAGCAGTTTATTGTCGGGACTAGCGGGAGGGCAAATCGGGGAGCTGTTTTTT
TRBV19	.	TRBD1	TRBJ1-2	CASSISTGYPNYGYTF	TGTGCCAGTAGTATCTCGACAGGGTACCCAAACTATGGCTACACCTTC
TRBV6-5	.	.	TRBJ1-1	CASKLIGRDTEAFF	TGTGCCAGCAAGCTCATAGGGAGAGACACTGAAGCTTTCTTT
TRBV19	.	TRBD2	TRBJ2-1	CASTTSGNNNEQFF	TGTGCCAGTACCACTAGCGGGAATAACAATGAGCAGTTCTTC
TRBV19	.	TRBD1	TRBJ2-7	CASSIWDRDHEQYF	TGTGCCAGTAGTATCTGGGACAGGGATCACGAGCAGTACTTC
TRBV3-1/TRBV3-2	.	.	TRBJ1-3	CASSQAASGNTIYF	TGTGCCAGCAGCCAAGCGGCCTCTGGAAACACCATATATTTT
TRBV10-2	.	TRBD1	TRBJ1-1	CASMGQGKTEAFF	TGCGCCAGCATGGGACAGGGTAAGACTGAAGCTTTCTTT
TRBV5-8	.	.	TRBJ1-6	CASSLNGESPLHF	TGTGCCAGCAGCCTCAATGGAGAATCACCCCTCCACTTT
TRBV19	once	.	TRBJ2-6	CASSGEGFSGANVLTF	TGTGCCAGTAGTGGCGAGGGGTTCTCTGGGGCCAACGTCCTGACTTTC
TRBV7-2	.	.	TRBJ1-5	CASSLTVRSNQPQHF	TGTGCCAGCAGCTTAACGGTGCGTAGCAATCAGCCCCAGCATTTT
TRBV5-5	.	.	TRBJ2-3	CASSFGLTTDTQYF	TGTGCCAGCAGCTTTGGACTTACCACAGATACGCAGTATTTT
TRBV5-6	.	.	TRBJ2-1	CASSLMITYNEQFF	TGTGCCAGCAGCTTGATGATTACATACAATGAGCAGTTCTTC
TRBV6-2/TRBV6-3	.	.	TRBJ2-5	CASSSPRRRETQYF	TGTGCCAGCAGTTCCCCCCGCCGCCGGGAGACCCAGTACTTC
TRBV19	.	.	TRBJ2-7	CASSIQPDSYEQYF	TGTGCCAGTAGTATACAGCCCGATTCCTACGAGCAGTACTTC
TRBV4-1	.	TRBD2	TRBJ2-3	CASSQGLAGGPRKDTQYF	TGCGCCAGCAGCCAAGGGCTAGCGGGAGGGCCTAGGAAAGATACGCAGTATTTT
TRBV6-1	.	.	TRBJ2-1	CAAKRAYEQFF	TGTGCAGCGAAGCGGGCGTACGAGCAGTTCTTC
TRBV3-1/TRBV3-2	.	TRBD1	TRBJ1-6	CASSQDRGGGNSPLHF	TGTGCCAGCAGCCAAGATCGAGGGGGCGGTAATTCACCCCTCCACTTT
TRBV18	.	.	TRBJ2-3	CASSPPSYRAADTQYF	TGTGCCAGCTCACCACCTTCATACAGGGCTGCAGATACGCAGTATTTT
TRBV30	.	.	TRBJ2-7	CAWTSGRGPYEQYF	TGTGCCTGGACAAGTGGCAGGGGCCCCTACGAGCAGTACTTC
TRBV28	.	TRBD1	TRBJ2-3	CASSSPGTGVPDTQYF	TGTGCCAGCAGTTCGCCCGGGACAGGGGTCCCAGATACGCAGTATTTT
TRBV10-1	.	TRBD1	TRBJ1-1	CASSPGQGYTEAFF	TGCGCCAGCAGTCCGGGACAGGGGTACACTGAAGCTTTCTTT
TRBV7-3	.	.	TRBJ2-1	CASSPDDGNEQFF	TGTGCCAGCAGCCCGGATGACGGGAATGAGCAGTTCTTC
TRBV5-1	.	TRBD1	TRBJ1-2	CASSLVPDRGVYGYTF	TGCGCCAGCAGCTTGGTTCCGGACAGGGGTGTCTATGGCTACACCTTC
TRBV10-3	.	.	TRBJ1-2	CAISDGGSSYGYTF	TGTGCCATCAGTGACGGCGGGTCCTCCTATGGCTACACCTTC